This passage covers 24 T cell receptor beta chains from one sample sequenced in a study of PD-1 blockade in classical Hodgkin lymphoma. All trial patients relapsed after autologous stem cell transplantation. Generated by immunoSEQ multiplex PCR, the TCRdb table keeps only in-frame clones and is missing some. The table has more than 70,000 clones, around 90% seen once. The sample consisted of peripheral blood mononuclear cells (PBMCs), taken before the second cycle of nivolumab. Source of these receptors: a human donor with classical Hodgkin lymphoma.

The chain uses TRBV6-1 and TRBJ1-3; TRBD1 matches at 7 bases. CDR1 is MNHNS, CDR2 SASEGT, per germline. The length of the CDR3 is 14 residues. V shed 4 bases and J 4 bases; nucleotides not matched to a gene: 4. The CDR3 DNA follows: TGTGCCAGCAGTGTCGGGACAGTGGGAAACACCATATATTTT. This gives the protein CASSVGTVGNTIYF.

The chain employs TRBV28 and TRBJ1-2; D gene uncertain. The CDR3 spans 15 residues. Trimming stripped 3 bases from V and 6 bases from J, with 17 bases between. Germline loops: CDR1 MDHEN, CDR2 SYDVKM. The DNA for the CDR3 is TGTGCCAGCAGTTTTGTTCCGGGGTTCGGGAATGGCTACACCTTC. Translating it yields CASSFVPGFGNGYTF.

The chain has TRBV5-4 and TRBJ2-1; tentative D call: TRBD2 (6 bases). Trimming shortened V by 5 bases and J by 4 bases, and 19 bases separated the two germline ends. The germline CDR1 and CDR2 sequences are SGHNT and YYREEE (reference sequence). CDR3 length: 16 residues. The chain's CDR3 is CASSFTLSGKYNEQFF. The DNA for the CDR3 is TGTGCCAGCAGTTTTACCCTTAGCGGAAAATACAATGAGCAGTTCTTC.

The rearrangement joins TRBV4-1 to TRBJ2-7; possibly TRBD1 or TRBD2 for D (5 bases each). The V end was cut by 1 base, the J end by 9 bases, with 7 bases between. Per the germline V gene, CDR1 is MGHRA and CDR2 is YSYEKL. The CDR3 extends over 11 amino acids. The CDR3 region is CASSQVGVQYF. CDR3 sequence (DNA): TGCGCCAGCAGCCAAGTGGGGGTGCAGTACTTC.

There are a few counts of this clone. The rearrangement links TRBV5-4 to TRBJ1-2, with TRBD1 as a possible D gene (5 bases). The V gene's germline CDR1 is SGHNT and CDR2 YYREEE (reference sequence). V lost 4 bases and J 6 bases, leaving 19 bases between the germline ends. The CDR3 spans 15 residues. The CDR3 nucleotides are TGTGCCAGCAGCCGTATGACAGCCGGGCATGATGGCTACACCTTC. Its protein product is CASSRMTAGHDGYTF.

V gene TRBV14 combines with J gene TRBJ2-3; 9 bases map to TRBD1. Germline CDR1 is SGHDN and CDR2 is FVKESK. Unmatched junction bases numbered 9, after V lost 6 bases and J lost 5 bases. The CDR3 runs to 15 residues. The DNA of the CDR3 is TGTGCCAGCAGTTACGACAGGGGGAGAAGAGATACGCAGTATTTT. It codes for CASSYDRGRRDTQYF.

The chain employs TRBV15 and TRBJ1-5; 9 nucleotides agree with TRBD1. V was clipped by 1 base and J by 6 bases; unmatched bases: 7. The CDR3 covers 16 residues. CDR1 is LNHNV and CDR2 is YYDKDF in the germline V gene (reference sequence). The CDR3 DNA reads TGTGCCACCAGCAGAGGACCCGGGACAGGGATTCAGCCCCAGCATTTT. It yields the protein CATSRGPGTGIQPQHF.

This clone appeared once. It is likely a read error, because the conserved phenylalanine at the end of the CDR3 is missing. It is unclear where the CDR3 begins or ends on the DNA, so no DNA is shown, and the CDR3 is as TCRdb lists it. V and J are TRBV5-3 and TRBJ2-7; TRBD2, the table's D call, lacks a check against the DNA. TRBV5-3 belongs to the ORF category, with a function that is uncertain. Both ends counted, the CDR3 spans 11 residues. CDR3 sequence reads: CARSLWTSGRA.

The chain couples TRBV28 to TRBJ2-3; D gene ambiguous. Germline V gives CDR1 MDHEN, CDR2 SYDVKM. This CDR3 is 12 amino acids long. V was cut by 8 bases and J by 0 bases, with 6 bases left in between. The CDR3 region has the DNA TGTGCCAGCGGACCTAGCACAGATACGCAGTATTTT. Translating gives CASGPSTDTQYF.

The J gene is TRBJ2-5, the V gene TRBV6-1, with a tentative D call TRBD1 (5 bases). Trimming left V 4 bases short and J 2 bases short, with 20 bases between. CDR3 length: 17 amino acids. CDR1 is MNHNS, CDR2 SASEGT, per germline. The CDR3 region has the DNA TGTGCCAGCAGTGCTTTTCTGGCCACGCAGGGTCAAGAGACCCAGTACTTC. As protein: CASSAFLATQGQETQYF.

This chain uses TRBV28 with TRBJ1-5; weak D call: TRBD1 (5 bases). Trimming removed 6 bases at V and 1 base at J, with 10 bases between. Looked up from germline, CDR1 is MDHEN and CDR2 is SYDVKM. This CDR3 spans 14 amino acids. This chain's CDR3 is CASRRDGSNQPQHF. The CDR3 DNA reads as TGTGCCAGCAGGCGGGACGGAAGCAATCAGCCCCAGCATTTT.

This clone is medium-sized (0.01 to 0.1%) by share. J is TRBJ1-1 and V is TRBV19, with D unresolved. V lost 3 bases and J 4 bases, leaving 9 bases between the germline ends. Per germline, CDR1 LNHDA and CDR2 SQIVND (reference sequence). This CDR3 has 13 residues. CDR3 protein: CASSIGGLTEAFF. As DNA, the CDR3 is TGTGCCAGTAGTATTGGAGGGCTCACTGAAGCTTTCTTT.

There are a few counts of this clone. The J gene is TRBJ1-1, the V gene TRBV30; D is possibly TRBD1 (5 bases). V was pared by 0 bases and J by 6 bases, with 8 bases between. This CDR3 region has 12 residues. Germline CDR1 is GTSNPN and CDR2 is SVGIG (reference sequence). CDR3 sequence reads: CAWSVLGAEAFF. CDR3 nucleotides: TGTGCCTGGAGTGTATTGGGGGCTGAAGCTTTCTTT.

The chain uses TRBV27 and TRBJ2-7; D is perhaps TRBD2 (5 bases). Between the trimmed V and J ends, which lost 5 bases and 7 bases, there was a span of 18 bases. In germline, CDR1 is MNHEY, CDR2 SMNVEV (reference sequence). The CDR3 is 14 residues long. CDR3 residues: CASSRIDSPGEQYF. The CDR3, as DNA: TGTGCCAGCAGTCGAATAGACTCCCCGGGGGAGCAGTACTTC.

This clone was recorded a few times. The rearrangement uses TRBV9 and TRBJ1-5, with D uncertain. V was trimmed by 5 bases and J by 0 bases, leaving 12 bases between them. This CDR3 is 15 amino acids long. Germline-derived CDR1 and CDR2 are SGDLS and YYNGEE. The CDR3 DNA reads TGTGCCAGCAGTCAAGGGTCCGATAGCAATCAGCCCCAGCATTTT. Translating it yields CASSQGSDSNQPQHF.

The rearrangement uses TRBV6-5 and TRBJ2-1; D is perhaps TRBD1 (6 bases). The CDR3 sequence is 10 residues long. V was shortened by 10 bases and J by 15 bases, with 16 bases between the two germline ends. Germline V lookup: CDR1 MNHEY, CDR2 SVGAGI. The CDR3 DNA reads as TGTGCCACCCTAGCAGGGGATTTGTTCTTC. Amino acids: CATLAGDLFF.

Turning to this clone: Other nucleotide sequences in the sample specify the same CDR3. V and J are TRBV9 and TRBJ2-3; D gene unclear. V gave up 4 bases and J gave up 3 bases, with 6 bases separating them. The CDR3 length is 12 residues. Germline values: CDR1 SGDLS, CDR2 YYNGEE. The CDR3 is CASSPSTDTQYF. CDR3 DNA: TGTGCCAGCAGCCCCTCGACAGATACGCAGTATTTT. Looking up the rest from reference TRBV9 and TRBJ2-3 gives the full variable domain: DSGVTQTPKHLITATGQRVTLRCSPRSGDLSVYWYQQSLDQGLQFLIQYYNGEERAKGNILERFSAQQFPDLHSELNLSSLELGDSALYFCASSPSTDTQYFGPGTRLTVL.

For the CDR3, the DNA is TGTGCCAGCAGCTTCCCGGTCTCGGGACAGGGGAGGCACGAGCAGTACTTC. Its translation: CASSFPVSGQGRHEQYF. The V gene is TRBV7-9, the J gene TRBJ2-7, with 10 positions matching TRBD1. This CDR3 contains 17 residues. The germline gives CDR1 SEHNR, CDR2 FQNEAQ (reference sequence). Trimming removed 3 bases from V and 5 bases from J; junction bases left unmatched: 13.

This clone was detected only a few times. The rearrangement links TRBV2 to TRBJ2-7; no clear D. V was shortened by 1 base and J by 1 base, with 8 bases between the two germline ends. CDR1 and CDR2 from the germline V gene are SNHLY and FYNNEI. The CDR3 contains 14 residues. This CDR3 is CASSEGLSSYEQYF. The DNA for the CDR3 is TGTGCCAGCAGTGAAGGACTCTCTTCCTACGAGCAGTACTTC.

The CDR3 DNA follows: TGCAGCGGCCTCGGTGGGTCAGAGTATGGCTACACCTTC. Translating it yields CSGLGGSEYGYTF. The chain is built from TRBV29-1 and TRBJ1-2; D call uncertain. Trimming removed 7 bases at V and 5 bases at J, with 17 bases between. CDR1 is SQVTM and CDR2 is ANQGSEA in the germline V gene. This CDR3 comprises 13 residues.

The chain joins TRBV27 to TRBJ2-2, with TRBD1 matching 10 bases. V lost 3 bases to trimming and J lost 0 bases; unmatched junction nucleotides: 7. Germline-derived CDR1 and CDR2 are MNHEY and SMNVEV (reference sequence). There are 18 residues in the CDR3. CDR3 sequence (DNA): TGTGCCAGCAGTTTCGGGACAGGGGAACCCGCGAACACCGGGGAGCTGTTTTTT. It specifies CASSFGTGEPANTGELFF.

This clone has a single count. The V and J genes are TRBV6-1 and TRBJ2-3; no clear D gene. Looked up from germline, CDR1 is MNHNS and CDR2 is SASEGT. This CDR3 has 14 residues. V was pared by 11 bases and J by 4 bases, with 19 bases between. Written as DNA, the CDR3 is TGTGCCGTCCAGGCGGTCTCCAAATCAGATACGCAGTATTTT. The encoded protein is CAVQAVSKSDTQYF.

The chain has TRBV28 and TRBJ1-2, with 10 bases fitting TRBD1. This CDR3 is 14 amino acids long. The V and J ends lost 5 bases and 8 bases, in that order; junction bases with no gene match: 8. CDR1 MDHEN and CDR2 SYDVKM come from the germline V gene. CDR3 bases: TGTGCCAGCAGTCACCTGACAGGGGGCGGAGGCTACACCTTC. Its translation is CASSHLTGGGGYTF.

The chain has TRBV5-6 and TRBJ2-1; D ambiguous. Germline CDR1 SGHDT, CDR2 YYEEEE. The CDR3 runs 14 residues. V lost 1 base, J lost 4 bases, and 9 bases lay in between. CDR3 sequence reads: CASSLSLAYNEQFF. The CDR3 bases are TGTGCCAGCAGCTTGAGCCTTGCATACAATGAGCAGTTCTTC.